This T cell receptor (beta chain) was profiled in a study of blood T cell repertoires in COVID-19. The CDR3 covers 16 residues. V was shortened by 1 base and J by 0 bases, with 10 bases between the two germline ends. Germline CDR1 and CDR2: LGHDT and YNNKEL (reference sequence). Here immunoSEQ multiplex PCR was the method, and the copy in TCRdb shows in-frame clones only, minus some. The table shows about 260,000 clones, with approximately 87% occurring only once. This sequence joins TRBV3-1 (or the pseudogene TRBV3-2) and TRBJ2-1, with D uncertain. This TCR came from a man in his fifties or sixties who had recovered from COVID-19. The sequencing sample was made of peripheral blood. DNA for the CDR3: TGTGCCAGCAGCCAAGTCCGGGTAAGCTCCTACAATGAGCAGTTCTTC. The encoded protein is CASSQVRVSSYNEQFF.